Below are 2 T cell receptor beta chains sequenced from a single sample in a study of T cells expressing NK-cell markers. Using the 5' RACE reads, TCRdb records one entry per CDR3 protein without DNA. The listing contains about 300,000 distinct CDR3 sequences. Input material: blood T cells: a sorted CD56 or NKG2C T cell subset, CD4+ or CD8+ T cells, or bulk PBMC T cells (not recorded which). Receptors were obtained from a woman aged 18-70 years in good health.

The J gene is TRBJ1-5, the V gene TRBV3-1; TCRdb proposes TRBD1, but this gene call is untestable without DNA. Per germline, CDR1 LGHDT and CDR2 YNNKEL (reference sequence). The CDR3 totals 13 residues. The CDR3 sequence: CASSQGAYQPQHF.

The gene calls are TRBV4-3 and TRBJ2-7; TCRdb lists TRBD1, though no DNA is available to test this call. The CDR3 extends over 14 amino acids. Germline V gene data show CDR1 as LGHNA and CDR2 as YSLEER. The chain's CDR3 is CASSQRGQGAEQYF.